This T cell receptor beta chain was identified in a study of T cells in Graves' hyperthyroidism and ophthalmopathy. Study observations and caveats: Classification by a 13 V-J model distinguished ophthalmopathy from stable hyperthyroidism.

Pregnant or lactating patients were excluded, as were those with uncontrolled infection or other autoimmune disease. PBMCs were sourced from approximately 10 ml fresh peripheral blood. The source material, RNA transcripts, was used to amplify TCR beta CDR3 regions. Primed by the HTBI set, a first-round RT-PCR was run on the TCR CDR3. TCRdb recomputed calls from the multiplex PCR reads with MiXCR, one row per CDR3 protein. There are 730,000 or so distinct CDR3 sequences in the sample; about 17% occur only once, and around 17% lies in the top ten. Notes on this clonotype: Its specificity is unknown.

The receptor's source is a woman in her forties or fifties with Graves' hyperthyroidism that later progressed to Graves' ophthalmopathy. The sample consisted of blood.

The CDR3 sequence is CASRLNFRNTEAFF. The CDR3 DNA reads TGTGCCAGTAGACTGAATTTCAGAAACACTGAAGCTTTCTTT. The V call is TRBV19, the J call TRBJ1-1; no definite D call. The CDR3 runs 14 residues. V lost 6 bases and J 2 bases, leaving 13 bases between the germline ends. Per germline, CDR1 LNHDA and CDR2 SQIVND (reference sequence). The whole variable domain, filled in from reference TRBV19 and TRBJ1-1, reads DGGITQSPKYLFRKEGQNVTLSCEQNLNHDAMYWYRQDPGQGLRLIYYSQIVNDFQKGDIAEGYSVSREKKESFPLTVTSAQKNPTAFYLCASRLNFRNTEAFFGQGTRLTVV.